A selection of T cell receptor beta chains follows, all from one sample in a study of T cell changes during pregnancy in multiple sclerosis. The table came from immunoSEQ multiplex PCR; TCRdb's copy has only in-frame clones and leaves some out. The sample contains about 57,000 clones, roughly 93% of which appear only once. The specimen comprised peripheral blood, sampled after pregnancy. Receptors originate from a female donor with multiple sclerosis, enrolled in a pregnancy study. The CDR3 runs from the conserved cysteine through the conserved F or W. A D gene is named only where the DNA matches it firmly. Only part of the rows carry a size: once, few, many, or a class if the clone is expanded.

CDR3aa: CASSFTTPGRGGTTGANVLTF
CDR3nt: TGTGCCAGCAGTTTCACTACCCCCGGTAGGGGAGGGACCACCGGGGCCAACGTCCTGACTTTC
j_gene: TRBJ2-6
len: 21
d_gene: TRBD2
abundance: .
v_gene: TRBV27

CDR3aa: CASSYSRGRQETQYF
CDR3nt: TGTGCCAGCAGTTACTCCCGGGGTAGGCAAGAGACCCAGTACTTC
j_gene: TRBJ2-5
len: 15
d_gene: .
abundance: .
v_gene: TRBV6-5

CDR3aa: CASRQMRDRGNGYTF
CDR3nt: TGTGCCAGCAGACAAATGCGGGACAGGGGAAATGGCTACACCTTC
j_gene: TRBJ1-2
len: 15
d_gene: TRBD1
abundance: .
v_gene: TRBV2

CDR3aa: CASSLVSGAYEQYF
CDR3nt: TGTGCCAGCAGTTTGGTCAGCGGGGCATACGAGCAGTACTTC
j_gene: TRBJ2-7
len: 14
d_gene: TRBD2
abundance: .
v_gene: TRBV28

CDR3aa: CASSQDLGYINYGYTF
CDR3nt: TGTGCCAGCAGCCAAGATCTAGGTTACATCAACTATGGCTACACCTTC
j_gene: TRBJ1-2
len: 16
d_gene: .
abundance: .
v_gene: TRBV14

CDR3aa: CSARLAGLAKNIQYF
CDR3nt: TGCAGCGCACGACTAGCGGGGCTAGCCAAAAACATTCAGTACTTC
j_gene: TRBJ2-4
len: 15
d_gene: TRBD2
abundance: .
v_gene: TRBV29-1

CDR3aa: CACLPTSGRGFSAKNIQYF
CDR3nt: TGTGCCTGCCTACCTACTAGCGGAAGGGGTTTCAGTGCCAAAAACATTCAGTACTTC
j_gene: TRBJ2-4
len: 19
d_gene: TRBD2
abundance: .
v_gene: TRBV30

CDR3aa: CASSELGQGYQPQHF
CDR3nt: TGTGCCAGCAGTGAACTGGGACAGGGGTATCAGCCCCAGCATTTT
j_gene: TRBJ1-5
len: 15
d_gene: TRBD1
abundance: .
v_gene: TRBV6-1

CDR3aa: CASSRTSGRGELSNEQFF
CDR3nt: TGTGCCAGCAGCCGGACTAGCGGGAGGGGGGAACTTTCCAATGAGCAGTTCTTC
j_gene: TRBJ2-1
len: 18
d_gene: TRBD2
abundance: .
v_gene: TRBV7-9

CDR3aa: CASSHYEQYF
CDR3nt: TGTGCCAGCAGTCACTACGAGCAGTACTTC
j_gene: TRBJ2-7
len: 10
d_gene: .
abundance: .
v_gene: TRBV6-5

CDR3aa: CASSYPGELQETQYF
CDR3nt: TGTGCCAGCAGTTACCCCGGGGAGCTCCAAGAGACCCAGTACTTC
j_gene: TRBJ2-5
len: 15
d_gene: .
abundance: .
v_gene: TRBV6-6

CDR3aa: CAWSVVATYNEQFF
CDR3nt: TGTGCCTGGAGTGTAGTGGCGACATACAATGAGCAGTTCTTC
j_gene: TRBJ2-1
len: 14
d_gene: .
abundance: .
v_gene: TRBV30

CDR3aa: CASSFPGTGITDTQYF
CDR3nt: TGTGCCAGCAGCTTCCCCGGGACAGGGATCACAGATACGCAGTATTTT
j_gene: TRBJ2-3
len: 16
d_gene: TRBD1
abundance: .
v_gene: TRBV7-9

CDR3aa: CASNEASNTGELFF
CDR3nt: TGCGCCAGCAATGAGGCTAGCAACACCGGGGAGCTGTTTTTT
j_gene: TRBJ2-2
len: 14
d_gene: .
abundance: .
v_gene: TRBV5-1

CDR3aa: CASSPGQGPDTQYF
CDR3nt: TGTGCCAGCAGCCCGGGACAGGGTCCAGATACGCAGTATTTT
j_gene: TRBJ2-3
len: 14
d_gene: TRBD1
abundance: .
v_gene: TRBV5-7

CDR3aa: CASSEEGSGVWEQYF
CDR3nt: TGTGCCAGCAGTGAAGAAGGTAGCGGGGTCTGGGAGCAGTACTTC
j_gene: TRBJ2-7
len: 15
d_gene: TRBD2
abundance: .
v_gene: TRBV2

CDR3aa: CASSSRQGNYGYTF
CDR3nt: TGTGCCAGCAGCTCCCGACAGGGAAACTATGGCTACACCTTC
j_gene: TRBJ1-2
len: 14
d_gene: TRBD1
abundance: .
v_gene: TRBV5-5

CDR3aa: CASSPPGGNYGYTF
CDR3nt: TGTGCCAGCAGTCCCCCGGGGGGAAACTATGGCTACACCTTC
j_gene: TRBJ1-2
len: 14
d_gene: .
abundance: .
v_gene: TRBV5-6

CDR3aa: CASSPTLANGGELFF
CDR3nt: TGTGCCAGCTCACCTACGCTAGCAAATGGCGGGGAGCTGTTTTTT
j_gene: TRBJ2-2
len: 15
d_gene: .
abundance: .
v_gene: TRBV18

CDR3aa: CASSFVGGDQETQYF
CDR3nt: TGTGCCAGCAGCTTCGTCGGGGGGGACCAAGAGACCCAGTACTTC
j_gene: TRBJ2-5
len: 15
d_gene: TRBD2
abundance: .
v_gene: TRBV5-4

CDR3aa: CASISGRQDTQYF
CDR3nt: TGTGCCAGCATAAGCGGGAGGCAAGATACGCAGTATTTT
j_gene: TRBJ2-3
len: 13
d_gene: TRBD2
abundance: .
v_gene: TRBV28

CDR3aa: CASSPTSGSWSDTQYF
CDR3nt: TGTGCCAGCTCACCAACTAGCGGGAGTTGGTCAGATACGCAGTATTTT
j_gene: TRBJ2-3
len: 16
d_gene: TRBD2
abundance: once
v_gene: TRBV18

CDR3aa: CASSIDRSGDGLFYNEQFF
CDR3nt: TGTGCCAGTAGTATAGATCGGAGCGGCGACGGGCTGTTTTACAATGAGCAGTTCTTC
j_gene: TRBJ2-1
len: 19
d_gene: .
abundance: few
v_gene: TRBV19

CDR3aa: CASSLQGASYNEQFF
CDR3nt: TGCGCCAGCAGCTTGCAGGGGGCGTCCTACAATGAGCAGTTCTTC
j_gene: TRBJ2-1
len: 15
d_gene: TRBD1
abundance: once
v_gene: TRBV5-1

CDR3aa: CAISEMGRSSYEQYF
CDR3nt: TGTGCCATCAGTGAAATGGGTAGGAGCTCCTACGAGCAGTACTTC
j_gene: TRBJ2-7
len: 15
d_gene: .
abundance: once
v_gene: TRBV10-3

CDR3aa: CASSYSGGSTSYEQYF
CDR3nt: TGTGCCAGCAGTTACTCGGGCGGGAGTACCTCCTACGAGCAGTACTTC
j_gene: TRBJ2-7
len: 16
d_gene: TRBD2
abundance: .
v_gene: TRBV6-6

CDR3aa: CASSPGQGGTEAFF
CDR3nt: TGTGCCAGCAGTCCAGGACAGGGGGGCACTGAAGCTTTCTTT
j_gene: TRBJ1-1
len: 14
d_gene: TRBD1
abundance: once
v_gene: TRBV6-5

CDR3aa: CSVEKSSYNEQFF
CDR3nt: TGCAGCGTTGAGAAGAGCTCCTACAATGAGCAGTTCTTC
j_gene: TRBJ2-1
len: 13
d_gene: .
abundance: .
v_gene: TRBV29-1

CDR3aa: CSVEAGLKTQYF
CDR3nt: TGCAGCGTTGAGGCAGGGCTAAAGACCCAGTACTTC
j_gene: TRBJ2-5
len: 12
d_gene: .
abundance: .
v_gene: TRBV29-1

CDR3aa: CASTPGGDLWGYTF
CDR3nt: TGTGCCAGCACCCCAGGCGGGGATCTATGGGGCTACACCTTC
j_gene: TRBJ1-2
len: 14
d_gene: .
abundance: .
v_gene: TRBV28

CDR3aa: CASSSLTVIYGYTF
CDR3nt: TGTGCCAGCAGCTCGTTGACAGTCATCTATGGCTACACCTTC
j_gene: TRBJ1-2
len: 14
d_gene: .
abundance: .
v_gene: TRBV11-2

CDR3aa: CASSMAVSSYEQYF
CDR3nt: TGTGCCAGTAGTATGGCGGTCTCCTCCTACGAGCAGTACTTC
j_gene: TRBJ2-7
len: 14
d_gene: .
abundance: .
v_gene: TRBV19

CDR3aa: CASSQFFGAGLWEQYF
CDR3nt: TGTGCCAGCAGCCAATTTTTCGGGGCGGGACTATGGGAGCAGTACTTC
j_gene: TRBJ2-7
len: 16
d_gene: TRBD2
abundance: .
v_gene: TRBV16